A selection of T cell receptor beta chains follows, all from one sample in a study of T cell responses to AZD1222 COVID-19 vaccine. TCRdb keeps only in-frame clones here, not all; method: immunoSEQ multiplex PCR. There are approximately 120,000 clones in the sample; around 90% occur only once, and more than 4% lies in the top ten. The sequencing used peripheral blood, collected on day 0 of AZD1222 vaccination. All receptors derive from an adult in good health. Both conserved end residues are part of each CDR3. A D gene is named only where the DNA matches it firmly. Clone size is given for some rows only: seen once, a few or many times, or a class if the clone is expanded.

clone size,J gene,CDR3 length,D gene,V gene,CDR3 DNA,CDR3 protein
.,TRBJ2-2,17,TRBD1,TRBV9,TGTGCCAGCAGCGGATCGATAGGGGGCGGCGACACCGGGGAGCTGTTTTTT,CASSGSIGGGDTGELFF
.,TRBJ1-6,16,.,TRBV27,TGTGCCAGCAGTCAAGAAAGGACAGCCTATAATTCACCCCTCCACTTT,CASSQERTAYNSPLHF
.,TRBJ1-2,12,.,TRBV7-9,TGTGCCATCGCTCTGGGGGCTGTTGGCTACACCTTC,CAIALGAVGYTF
.,TRBJ2-7,14,.,TRBV19,TGTGCCAGTAATCCCCGTGTGGATGCCTACGAGCAGTACTTC,CASNPRVDAYEQYF
.,TRBJ2-1,16,TRBD2,TRBV6-1,TGTGCCAGCAGTGAAGCTTCTAGCGGGAGATCATATGAGCAGTTCTTC,CASSEASSGRSYEQFF
.,TRBJ1-1,14,.,TRBV6-5,TGTGCCAGCACACAGGTTGGGTTGAACACTGAAGCTTTCTTT,CASTQVGLNTEAFF
.,TRBJ1-2,14,TRBD1,TRBV28,TGTGCCAGCAGTGCCGGGACAGGGAACTATGGCTACACCTTC,CASSAGTGNYGYTF
once,TRBJ2-3,13,.,TRBV11-3,TGTGCCAGCAGCTTCCCGGGCACAGATACGCAGTATTTT,CASSFPGTDTQYF
once,TRBJ2-4,11,.,TRBV2,TGTGCCAGCACCGACAGCGGGTATTCGGACTTC,CASTDSGYSDF
.,TRBJ1-1,16,TRBD1,TRBV10-3,TGTGCCATCAGTGATCATCCGGGACAGGTTAACACTGAAGCTTTCTTT,CAISDHPGQVNTEAFF
.,TRBJ1-2,13,.,TRBV27,TGTGCCAGCAGTAGAACAGGGCACTATGGCTACACCTTC,CASSRTGHYGYTF
once,TRBJ2-7,15,TRBD2,TRBV6-5,TGTGCCAGCAGTTACGGGACTAGCGGTCCCTACGAGCAGTACTTC,CASSYGTSGPYEQYF
.,TRBJ2-3,14,.,TRBV5-1,TGCGCCAGCAGCTCCCGGGAAGGCAGTGATACGCAGTATTTT,CASSSREGSDTQYF
.,TRBJ1-1,15,.,TRBV28,TGTGCCAGCAGTTTCCCCGGGACATTGAACACTGAAGCTTTCTTT,CASSFPGTLNTEAFF
.,TRBJ2-3,17,TRBD2,TRBV4-2,TGTGCCAGCAGCCAAGATGGGGCGGGAGGGCCAAAAGATACGCAGTATTTT,CASSQDGAGGPKDTQYF
.,TRBJ1-3,13,.,TRBV27,TGTGCCAGCAGGGGTTTCTCTGGAAACACCATATATTTT,CASRGFSGNTIYF
.,TRBJ2-1,19,TRBD2,TRBV28,TGTGCCAGCAGCGGCTGGACTAGCGGGAGGGACCGGGGCTACAATGAGCAGTTCTTC,CASSGWTSGRDRGYNEQFF
.,TRBJ1-3,14,.,TRBV4-3,TGCGCCAGCAGCCAGGACAGCTCTGGAAACACCATATATTTT,CASSQDSSGNTIYF
.,TRBJ1-1,13,.,TRBV3-1/TRBV3-2,TGTGCCAGCAGCCAACGCCCCAACACTGAAGCTTTCTTT,CASSQRPNTEAFF
.,TRBJ2-7,13,TRBD1,TRBV6-5,TGTGCCAGCTACGGGACAGGGGCCTACGAGCAGTACTTC,CASYGTGAYEQYF
few,TRBJ1-1,16,TRBD1,TRBV3-1/TRBV3-2,TGTGCCAGCAGCCACGACAGGGGTAGAGCGGACACTGAAGCTTTCTTT,CASSHDRGRADTEAFF
.,TRBJ2-1,12,.,TRBV3-1/TRBV3-2,TGTGCCAGCAGCCTTGGGGGTAGTGAGCAGTTCTTC,CASSLGGSEQFF
few,TRBJ2-7,15,TRBD2,TRBV5-4,TGTGCCAGCAGCATCCCACTAGCGGTCCCGGGCGAGCAGTACTTC,CASSIPLAVPGEQYF
.,TRBJ1-4,16,.,TRBV15,TGTGCCACCAGCAGAGATGGAGGGGAGGGTAATGAAAAACTGTTTTTT,CATSRDGGEGNEKLFF
.,TRBJ2-5,13,.,TRBV11-3,TGTGCCAGCAGCTTAGAGGCGGACGAGACCCAGTACTTC,CASSLEADETQYF
.,TRBJ2-7,15,TRBD1,TRBV4-2,TGTGCCAGCAGCCAAGAGGGACAGGGGGCCTACGAGCAGTACTTC,CASSQEGQGAYEQYF
.,TRBJ1-5,15,TRBD1,TRBV6-5,TGTGCCAGCAGTAGCCGGGACAGGGGGCTTATAGCCCAGCATTTT,CASSSRDRGLIAQHF
.,TRBJ2-3,17,TRBD2,TRBV19,TGTGCCAGTACCCAACGGCGGGGCGGGAGGATCACAGATACGCAGTATTTT,CASTQRRGGRITDTQYF
.,TRBJ2-7,15,TRBD1,TRBV7-3,TGTGCCAGCTCACGGGTTGGGACAGGGGCCTACGAGCAGTACTTC,CASSRVGTGAYEQYF
once,TRBJ1-2,14,.,TRBV6-5,TGTGCCAGCAGAGGGGCTTCCGACGTCTACGGCTACACCTTC,CASRGASDVYGYTF
.,TRBJ1-2,15,TRBD1,TRBV6-5,TGTGCCAGCACGAACCGGGGACAGGGGGGGAATGGCTACACCTTC,CASTNRGQGGNGYTF
.,TRBJ1-4,15,.,TRBV30,TGTGCCTGGAGCCCCGGGAAGGTGGGTGTCGGAAAACTGTTTTTT,CAWSPGKVGVGKLFF
.,TRBJ2-1,14,.,TRBV9,TGTGCCAGCAGCGTAGGGGGCTCCTACAATGAGCAGTTCTTC,CASSVGGSYNEQFF
.,TRBJ2-1,14,TRBD1,TRBV7-8,TGTGCCAGCAGCCCGGGACAGATCCGCAATGAGCAGTTCTTC,CASSPGQIRNEQFF
.,TRBJ1-1,13,.,TRBV7-8,TGTGCCAGCAGCTTAGATGGCAGGACTGAAGCTTTCTTT,CASSLDGRTEAFF
.,TRBJ2-7,16,.,TRBV5-1,TGCGCCAGCAGCTTGGCCCCAACTCCACGGGAGTACGAGCAGTACTTC,CASSLAPTPREYEQYF
.,TRBJ2-7,17,TRBD2,TRBV7-9,TGTGCCAGCAGCTTACGGAATATAGCGGGAGGGCCCTACGAGCAGTACTTC,CASSLRNIAGGPYEQYF
.,TRBJ2-3,15,TRBD2,TRBV11-1,TGTGCCAGCAGCTTACGACTAGCCGAGGCAGATACGCAGTATTTT,CASSLRLAEADTQYF
.,TRBJ2-3,12,.,TRBV7-9,TGTGCCAGCGTTGGGGGCATGGACGCGCAGTATTTT,CASVGGMDAQYF
.,TRBJ2-7,12,.,TRBV6-5,TGTGCCAGCAGTTTCCTCGGTCGCGAGCAGTACTTC,CASSFLGREQYF
.,TRBJ2-7,15,.,TRBV10-2,TGCGCCAGCAGTGAGTCGAATTGGGGATACTACGAGCAGTACTTC,CASSESNWGYYEQYF
.,TRBJ2-5,13,.,TRBV5-1,TGCGCCAGCAACAGGGAGGTTCAAGAGACCCAGTACTTC,CASNREVQETQYF
.,TRBJ2-5,14,TRBD1,TRBV5-1,TGCGCGAGCAGCTTGGGGGACAGCCAAGAGACCCAGTACTTC,CASSLGDSQETQYF
.,TRBJ1-1,13,.,TRBV6-6,TGTGCCAGCAGTTTTGACAGGAACACTGAAGCTTTCTTT,CASSFDRNTEAFF
.,TRBJ1-6,14,TRBD1,TRBV7-9,TGTGCCAGCAGCTTAGGAGCAGGGGGTTCACCCCTCCACTTT,CASSLGAGGSPLHF
.,TRBJ1-3,13,TRBD1,TRBV10-2,TGCGCCAGCACAGGGGGCTTCGGAAACACCATATATTTT,CASTGGFGNTIYF
.,TRBJ2-7,18,.,TRBV4-2,TGTGCCAGCAGCCAAAGTCGCGGGATAGACTTTCGGTCCTACGAGCAGTACTTC,CASSQSRGIDFRSYEQYF
.,TRBJ2-1,15,TRBD2,TRBV2,TGTGCCAGCAGTGTCGCAGCGGGAGGGCCAAATGAGCAGTTCTTC,CASSVAAGGPNEQFF